Listed below are T cell receptor beta chains from one sample, sequenced in a study of OX40 agonist ivuxolimab in advanced cancers. Here immunoSEQ multiplex PCR was the method, and the copy in TCRdb shows in-frame clones only, minus some. The sample contains 80,000 to 95,000 clones, roughly nine tenths of which appear only once. Sample: CD4+ or CD8+ T cells sorted from blood, taken in a trial of the OX40 agonist ivuxolimab. The origin of the receptors is an adult with an advanced solid tumor such as melanoma, head and neck, liver or kidney cancer. The CDR3 runs from the conserved cysteine through the conserved F or W. D genes are given only for firm matches. Expanded clones are given a class, and other clones once, few, many or no size at all.

TRBD1	TRBJ2-4	-	TRBV27	TGTGCCAGCAGTCCACTCCGATCCTCAGGGGGCTCCAAGAACATTCAGTACTTC	CASSPLRSSGGSKNIQYF
TRBD2	TRBJ2-5	-	TRBV29-1	TGCAGCGTGGGACTAGCCCTTTCCCCCCAAGAGACCCAGTACTTC	CSVGLALSPQETQYF
TRBD1	TRBJ1-6	-	TRBV9	TGTGCCAGCAGCGCATCGGGACAGGGAACACCCCTCCACTTT	CASSASGQGTPLHF
-	TRBJ2-7	-	TRBV5-6	TGTGCCAGCAGCTTATTGTCTGCAGGTTACGAGCAGTACTTC	CASSLLSAGYEQYF
TRBD1	TRBJ1-2	-	TRBV6-5	TGTGCCAGCAGTCCCACAGGGGGAGGTGGCTACACCTTC	CASSPTGGGGYTF
-	TRBJ1-5	-	TRBV6-5	TGTGCCAGCAGTTATGGCGCCGGTAGCAATCAGCCCCAGCATTTT	CASSYGAGSNQPQHF
-	TRBJ1-1	once	TRBV30	TGTGCCTGGAGTCATACGGGCTCGGGGGACACTGAAGCTTTCTTT	CAWSHTGSGDTEAFF
-	TRBJ1-4	-	TRBV14	TGTGCCAGCAGCCAAGGGGCCACTAATGAAAAACTGTTTTTT	CASSQGATNEKLFF
-	TRBJ2-7	once	TRBV9	TGTGCCAGCAGCGTAGGAGGCGGCGAGCAGTACTTC	CASSVGGGEQYF
-	TRBJ2-1	few	TRBV10-1	TGCGCCAGCAGTGAGTCGACGACCCTGGCCCGCAATGAGCAGTTCTTC	CASSESTTLARNEQFF
TRBD2	TRBJ2-3	few	TRBV5-5	TGTGCCAGCAGCACGGGACTAGCGGGGGGGCAGAGCACAGATACGCAGTATTTT	CASSTGLAGGQSTDTQYF
-	TRBJ2-7	-	TRBV5-4	TGTGCCAGCCCACCGGGGGCGGAGCTATCCTACGAGCAGTACTTC	CASPPGAELSYEQYF
-	TRBJ2-2	-	TRBV19	TGTGCCAGTAGTATAGTTCCGGTTCTAGGCACCGGGGAGCTGTTTTTT	CASSIVPVLGTGELFF
TRBD1	TRBJ2-1	-	TRBV9	TGTGCCAGCAGCGTAGTGGGACAGGGATATGAGCAGTTCTTC	CASSVVGQGYEQFF
-	TRBJ2-7	once	TRBV19	TGTGCCAGTAGTATAACTATCTCCTACGAGCAGTACTTC	CASSITISYEQYF
-	TRBJ1-5	once	TRBV7-9	TGTGCCAGCAGCTTACCGGGTAGCAACAATCAGCCCCAGCATTTT	CASSLPGSNNQPQHF